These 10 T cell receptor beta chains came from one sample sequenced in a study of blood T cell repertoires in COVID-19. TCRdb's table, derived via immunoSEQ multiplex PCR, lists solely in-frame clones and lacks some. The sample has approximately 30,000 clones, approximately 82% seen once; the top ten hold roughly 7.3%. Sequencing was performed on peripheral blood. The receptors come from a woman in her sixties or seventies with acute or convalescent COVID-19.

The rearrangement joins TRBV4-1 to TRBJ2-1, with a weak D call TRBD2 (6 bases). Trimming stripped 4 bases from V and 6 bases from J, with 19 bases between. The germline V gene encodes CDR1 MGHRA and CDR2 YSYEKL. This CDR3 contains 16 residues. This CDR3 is CASSLNGAGSINEQFF. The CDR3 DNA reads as TGCGCCAGCAGCCTCAACGGAGCGGGTTCCATCAATGAGCAGTTCTTC.

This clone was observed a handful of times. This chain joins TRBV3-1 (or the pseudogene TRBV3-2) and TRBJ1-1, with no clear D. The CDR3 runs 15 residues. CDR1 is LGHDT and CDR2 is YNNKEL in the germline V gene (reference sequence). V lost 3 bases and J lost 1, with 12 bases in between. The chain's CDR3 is CASSQSGRQNTEAFF. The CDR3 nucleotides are TGTGCCAGCAGCCAGTCCGGTCGTCAGAACACTGAAGCTTTCTTT.

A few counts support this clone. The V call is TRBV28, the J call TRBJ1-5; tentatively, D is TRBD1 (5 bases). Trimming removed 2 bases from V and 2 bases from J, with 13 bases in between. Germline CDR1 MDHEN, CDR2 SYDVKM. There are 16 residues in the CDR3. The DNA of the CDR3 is TGTGCCAGCAGTTTAGGGCAGGGTTACGGCAATCAGCCCCAGCATTTT. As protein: CASSLGQGYGNQPQHF.

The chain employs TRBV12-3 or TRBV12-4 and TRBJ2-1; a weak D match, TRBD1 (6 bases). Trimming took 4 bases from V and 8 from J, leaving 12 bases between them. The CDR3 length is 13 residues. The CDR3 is CASSSSGVDEQFF. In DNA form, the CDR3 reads TGTGCCAGCAGTTCCTCAGGGGTCGATGAGCAGTTCTTC.

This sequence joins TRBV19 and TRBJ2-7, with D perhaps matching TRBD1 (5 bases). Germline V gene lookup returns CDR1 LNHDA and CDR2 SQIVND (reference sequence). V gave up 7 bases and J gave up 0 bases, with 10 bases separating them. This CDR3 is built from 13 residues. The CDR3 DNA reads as TGTGCCAGTATGGGGCAGGCCTCCTACGAGCAGTACTTC. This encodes CASMGQASYEQYF. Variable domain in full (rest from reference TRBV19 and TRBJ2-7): DGGITQSPKYLFRKEGQNVTLSCEQNLNHDAMYWYRQDPGQGLRLIYYSQIVNDFQKGDIAEGYSVSREKKESFPLTVTSAQKNPTAFYLCASMGQASYEQYFGPGTRLTVT.

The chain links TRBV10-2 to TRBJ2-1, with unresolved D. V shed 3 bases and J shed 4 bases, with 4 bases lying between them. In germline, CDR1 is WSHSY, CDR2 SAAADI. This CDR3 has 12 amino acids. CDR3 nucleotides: TGCGCCAGCAGTGAATCTTACAATGAGCAGTTCTTC. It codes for CASSESYNEQFF.

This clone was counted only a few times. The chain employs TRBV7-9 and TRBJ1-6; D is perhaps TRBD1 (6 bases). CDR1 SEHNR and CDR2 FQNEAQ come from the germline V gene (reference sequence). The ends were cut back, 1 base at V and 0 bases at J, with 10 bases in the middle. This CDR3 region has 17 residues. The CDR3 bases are TGTGCCAGCAGCTTAGAGGTGACAGGCTCCTATAATTCACCCCTCCACTTT. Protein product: CASSLEVTGSYNSPLHF.

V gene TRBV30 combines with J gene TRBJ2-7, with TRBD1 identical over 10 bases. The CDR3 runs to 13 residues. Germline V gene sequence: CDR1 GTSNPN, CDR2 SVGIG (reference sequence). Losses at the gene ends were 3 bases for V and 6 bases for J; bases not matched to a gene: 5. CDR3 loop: CAWSGTGAAEQYF. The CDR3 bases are TGTGCCTGGAGCGGGACAGGGGCCGCCGAGCAGTACTTC.

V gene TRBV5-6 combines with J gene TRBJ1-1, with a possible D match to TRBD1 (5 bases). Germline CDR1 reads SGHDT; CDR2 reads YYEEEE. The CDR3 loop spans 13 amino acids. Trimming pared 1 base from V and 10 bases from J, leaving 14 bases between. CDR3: CASSLRATDGAFF. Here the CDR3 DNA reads TGTGCCAGCAGCTTGCGTGCGACAGATGGAGCTTTCTTT.

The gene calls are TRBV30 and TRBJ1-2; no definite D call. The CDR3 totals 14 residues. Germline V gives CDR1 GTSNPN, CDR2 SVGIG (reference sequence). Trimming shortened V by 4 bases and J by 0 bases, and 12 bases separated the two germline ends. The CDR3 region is CAWTGLGANYGYTF. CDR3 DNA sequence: TGTGCCTGGACGGGCCTGGGAGCTAACTATGGCTACACCTTC.